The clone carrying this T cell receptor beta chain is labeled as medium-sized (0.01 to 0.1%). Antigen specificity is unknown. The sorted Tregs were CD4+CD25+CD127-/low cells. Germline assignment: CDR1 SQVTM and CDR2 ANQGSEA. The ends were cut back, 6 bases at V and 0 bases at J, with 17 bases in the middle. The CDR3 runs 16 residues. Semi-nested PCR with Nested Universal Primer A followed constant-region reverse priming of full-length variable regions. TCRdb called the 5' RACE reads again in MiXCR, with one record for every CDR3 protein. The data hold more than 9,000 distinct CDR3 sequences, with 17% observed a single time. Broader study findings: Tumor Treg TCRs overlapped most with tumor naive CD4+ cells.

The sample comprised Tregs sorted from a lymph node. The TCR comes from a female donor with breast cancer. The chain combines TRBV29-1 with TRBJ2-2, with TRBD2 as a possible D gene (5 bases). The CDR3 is CSVHEGDPANTGELFF. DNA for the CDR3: TGCAGCGTCCACGAGGGCGATCCCGCGAACACCGGGGAGCTGTTTTTT.